These 8 T cell receptor beta chains came from one sample sequenced in a study of blood T cell repertoires in COVID-19. Here immunoSEQ multiplex PCR was the method, and the copy in TCRdb shows in-frame clones only, minus some. The sample comprises 300,000 to 500,000 clones, roughly 88% of which are singletons, and 2% to 2.5% rests with the top ten. The sequenced sample was PBMCs or T cells enriched from blood (not recorded which). All receptors come from a woman in her thirties or forties with acute COVID-19.

CDR3 sequence reads: CASNLQGSDGYTF. Here the CDR3 DNA reads TGTGCCAGCAACCTACAGGGGAGTGATGGCTACACCTTC. This rearrangement joins TRBV13 to TRBJ1-2; 7 nucleotides line up with TRBD1. The CDR3 is 13 amino acids. Germline loops: CDR1 PRHDT, CDR2 FYEKMQ (reference sequence). V was clipped by 7 bases and J by 6 bases; unmatched bases: 8. Using reference TRBV13 and TRBJ1-2 for the parts outside the CDR3, the full variable domain is AAGVIQSPRHLIKEKRETATLKCYPIPRHDTVYWYQQGPGQDPQFLISFYEKMQSDKGSIPDRFSAQQFSDYHSELNMSSLELGDSALYFCASNLQGSDGYTFGSGTRLTVV.

In its sample, this clone was seen once. DNA for the CDR3: TGCGCCAGCAGCTTGACCGGGACTAGCGAGACAGAGACCCAGTACTTC. Its translation is CASSLTGTSETETQYF. The chain has TRBV5-1 and TRBJ2-5; 10 nucleotides match TRBD2. The CDR3 has 16 residues. Germline CDR1 SGHRS, CDR2 YFSETQ. V trimming: 1 base; J trimming: 4 bases; junction bases outside the gene matches: 7. Drawing the rest from reference TRBV5-1 and TRBJ2-5, the complete variable domain is KAGVTQTPRYLIKTRGQQVTLSCSPISGHRSVSWYQQTPGQGLQFLFEYFSETQRNKGNFPGRFSGRQFSNSRSEMNVSTLELGDSALYLCASSLTGTSETETQYFGPGTRLLVL.

The rearrangement joins TRBV11-2 to TRBJ2-7; 9 nucleotides match TRBD1. The V and J ends lost 6 bases and 3 bases, in that order; junction bases with no gene match: 6. Germline values: CDR1 SGHAT, CDR2 FQNNGV. The CDR3 spans 14 residues. The CDR3 loop is CASSAGTGSYEQYF. The CDR3 DNA sequence: TGTGCCAGCAGTGCCGGGACAGGGAGCTACGAGCAGTACTTC.

The genes are TRBV12-3 or TRBV12-4 and TRBJ2-1; TRBD1 might be the D (5 bases). Between the trimmed V and J ends, which lost 4 bases and 10 bases, there was a span of 14 bases. The CDR3 totals 13 residues. The CDR3 sequence is CASSSPFGAEQFF. The CDR3 DNA sequence: TGTGCCAGCAGTTCCCCTTTTGGGGCCGAGCAGTTCTTC.

This clone has just one count. This same CDR3 is encoded by further DNA sequences in the sample. The chain recombines TRBV30 with TRBJ2-3; 7 nucleotides agree with TRBD2. Trimming removed 0 bases from V and 3 bases from J; junction bases left unmatched: 0. The germline gives CDR1 GTSNPN, CDR2 SVGIG (reference sequence). CDR3 length: 13 amino acids. CDR3 in DNA: TGTGCCTGGAGTGTCGGGGGGACAGATACGCAGTATTTT. Translated: CAWSVGGTDTQYF.

The CDR3 coding sequence is TGTGCCTGGAGTATTGGGCTCGTCACAGATACGCAGTATTTT. Protein product: CAWSIGLVTDTQYF. The J gene is TRBJ2-3, the V gene TRBV30; D is ambiguous. The germline V gene encodes CDR1 GTSNPN and CDR2 SVGIG (reference sequence). The CDR3 runs 14 residues. V was clipped by 2 bases and J by 2 bases, with 11 bases between them.

This clone was found once. CDR3 sequence reads: CASSSYAGQGNEKLFF. In DNA, the CDR3 is TGTGCCAGCAGCTCTTACGCGGGACAGGGGAATGAAAAACTGTTTTTT. The J gene is TRBJ1-4, the V gene TRBV7-9; TRBD1 matches 10 bases. Germline CDR1 SEHNR, CDR2 FQNEAQ (reference sequence). This CDR3 contains 16 residues. The V and J ends lost 4 bases and 5 bases, in that order; junction bases with no gene match: 7.

The J gene is TRBJ1-5, the V gene TRBV19; possible D gene TRBD1, 6 bases. V was cut by 5 bases and J by 7 bases, with 15 bases left in between. CDR1 and CDR2 from the germline V gene are LNHDA and SQIVND (reference sequence). The CDR3 contains 14 residues. The CDR3 reads CASSLQGWSQPQHF. CDR3 sequence (DNA): TGTGCCAGTAGTTTACAGGGATGGTCCCAGCCCCAGCATTTT.